This is a list of T cell receptor beta chains from one sample in a study of cytomegalovirus exposure and HLA in healthy donors. The method was immunoSEQ multiplex PCR; TCRdb's version includes in-frame clones alone and lacks a portion of them. This table holds some 48,000 clones, roughly 88% found once. The specimen sequenced was PBMCs. All receptors derive from a woman under 40 in good health and CMV-seronegative. CDR3s leave out the opening cysteine and the closing phenylalanine or tryptophan. Fields, in order: V gene, J gene, CDR3 protein.

TRBV5-4,TRBJ2-5,ASSLGLALSGETQY
TRBV27,TRBJ2-1,ASSLSSGDTYNEQF
TRBV9,TRBJ2-1,ASSTRVAGEQF
TRBV14,TRBJ2-7,ASSQQLYEQY
TRBV30,TRBJ2-1,AWGVGGYNEQF
TRBV27,TRBJ1-1,ASSFGTGDTEAF
TRBV7-2,TRBJ1-1,ASSFTGPEAF
TRBV5-6,TRBJ1-2,ASSLAGQGSSYT
TRBV7-2,TRBJ2-7,ASSGTSGGAYEQY
TRBV28,TRBJ2-3,ASRGAGGFADTQY
TRBV11-1,TRBJ2-3,ASSLVVGAGTDTQY
TRBV19,TRBJ2-4,ASSPTGGRLAKNIQY
TRBV6-6,TRBJ2-5,ASSSPGAGAVETQY
TRBV5-1,TRBJ1-1,ASSFGVVRNTEAF
TRBV30,TRBJ2-3,AWRGDYTQY
TRBV6-1,TRBJ2-7,ASKTRQGWEQY
TRBV10-3,TRBJ2-7,AITPGGSEQY
TRBV11-2,TRBJ2-3,ASSFPSTDTQY
TRBV5-1,TRBJ1-1,ASSLVAGSTEAF